What follows describes a single T cell receptor beta chain. These data are taken from a study of shared clonotypes between healthy human individuals. The germline gives CDR1 MNHNY, CDR2 SVGAGI (reference sequence). CDR3 length: 16 amino acids. With V trimmed by 0 bases and J by 4 bases, 8 bases remained unmatched. Generated by immunoSEQ multiplex PCR, the TCRdb table keeps only in-frame clones and is missing some. Among 850,000 to 1,200,000 clones listed, around 75% were seen once. Sequences were obtained from memory CD4+ T cells sorted from blood. Subset given: CD45RA-negative fraction. The chain has TRBV6-6 and TRBJ2-7; 8 bases line up with TRBD2. This TCR came from a man younger than 35 in good health. In DNA, the CDR3 is TGTGCCAGCAGTTACTCGAGGGCGGGGGGCACGTACGAGCAGTACTTC. It translates to CASSYSRAGGTYEQYF.